This is a list of T cell receptor beta chains from one sample in a study of technical replicates of blood from a handful of donors. Sequencing was performed with immunoSEQ multiplex PCR; in TCRdb, only in-frame clones are kept and a portion is missing. The table has tens of thousands of clones, about 97% seen once. The sample was T cells isolated from PBMCs. These receptors were obtained from a human donor in good health. Each CDR3 is given with its conserved first and last residue. The D gene is left open where the match is weak. Clone size is given for some rows only: seen once, a few or many times, or a class if the clone is expanded.

>TRBJ2-5|TRBV6-6|NA|NA
TGTGCCAGCAGTTACTCGGGGGGAGAAGGCCCCCAGTACTTC
CASSYSGGEGPQYF
>TRBJ1-1|TRBV19|NA|TRBD1
TGTGCCAGTAAGGAACAGGGGACATTCATGAACACTGAAGCTTTCTTT
CASKEQGTFMNTEAFF
>TRBJ1-1|TRBV5-1|NA|NA
TGCGCCAGCAGCTCCTTTACAGGGAACACTGAAGCTTTCTTT
CASSSFTGNTEAFF
>TRBJ1-5|TRBV9|NA|TRBD1
TGTGCCAGCAGCTCAAGGGACAGCTATCAGCCCCAGCATTTT
CASSSRDSYQPQHF
>TRBJ2-5|TRBV27|once|TRBD2
TGTGCCAGCAGTTTAAGAGCGGGAGGGCAAGAGACCCAGTACTTC
CASSLRAGGQETQYF
>TRBJ1-2|TRBV4-1|NA|NA
TGCGCCAGCAGCCAAGCCGAGGGCTATGGCTACACCTTC
CASSQAEGYGYTF
>TRBJ2-3|TRBV27|NA|TRBD2
TGTGCCAGCAGTTTATGGGCGGGAGGCACAGATACGCAGTATTTT
CASSLWAGGTDTQYF
>TRBJ2-6|TRBV19|NA|NA
TGTGCCAGTAGTATCCCTCCGAGACGGGTCGGCCCCGACTCTGGGGCCAACGTCCTGACTTTC
CASSIPPRRVGPDSGANVLTF
>TRBJ2-3|TRBV6-5|NA|TRBD2
TGTGCCAGCAGTTACTCCCAGCGGGAGGGCGGAGATACGCAGTATTTT
CASSYSQREGGDTQYF
>TRBJ2-2|TRBV7-8|NA|NA
TGTGCCAGCTTTGGAGGCACCGGGGAGCTGTTTTTT
CASFGGTGELFF
>TRBJ2-7|TRBV7-9|NA|TRBD2
TGTGCCAGCAGAGCGGGGCTGGCCTACGAGCAGTACTTC
CASRAGLAYEQYF
>TRBJ2-2|TRBV5-1|NA|TRBD2
TGCGCCAGCAGCCCCGCCGGGGGGGCAGGGACCGGGGAGCTGTTTTTT
CASSPAGGAGTGELFF
>TRBJ1-3|TRBV9|NA|NA
TGTGCCAGCAGCCAGGGTGGTGGAAACACCATATATTTT
CASSQGGGNTIYF
>TRBJ2-1|TRBV4-1|NA|NA
TGCGCCAGCAGCCAAACTGACGGGAAAAGCTCCTACAATGAGCAGTTCTTC
CASSQTDGKSSYNEQFF
>TRBJ2-7|TRBV20-1|NA|NA
TGCAGTGCTTCGGGAATTTACGAGCAGTACTTC
CSASGIYEQYF
>TRBJ2-7|TRBV6-1|NA|TRBD1
TGTGCCAGCAGGGACCACAGGGGCGGGGAGCAGTACTTC
CASRDHRGGEQYF
>TRBJ1-2|TRBV28|NA|NA
TGTGCCAGCAGTTTCACAGGGTACGGCTACACCTTC
CASSFTGYGYTF
>TRBJ1-2|TRBV19|NA|NA
TGTGCCAGTAGTATACAGTCCAACTATGGCTACACCTTC
CASSIQSNYGYTF
>TRBJ2-7|TRBV7-9|NA|TRBD2
TGTGCCAGCAGCTCCCGGGGGGGTTTGGGGGAGCAGTACTTC
CASSSRGGLGEQYF
>TRBJ1-2|TRBV18|NA|TRBD1
TGTGCCAGCTCACACGACAGGGAACTATGGGACTACACCTTC
CASSHDRELWDYTF
>TRBJ2-1|TRBV6-6|NA|NA
TGTGCCAGCAGTTACCCGGGGGAGCTCTACGAGCAGTTCTTC
CASSYPGELYEQFF
>TRBJ2-7|TRBV10-1|NA|TRBD2
TGCGCCAGCAGTGACAGCGGGGTCGACGAGCAGTACTTC
CASSDSGVDEQYF
>TRBJ1-1|TRBV4-2|NA|TRBD1
TGTGCCAGCAGCGCTTACGGGACAGCGAACACTGAAGCTTTCTTT
CASSAYGTANTEAFF
>TRBJ2-6|TRBV6-5|NA|TRBD1
TGTGCCAGCAGTCCAGGGGGCGCTGGGGCCAACGTCCTGACTTTC
CASSPGGAGANVLTF
>TRBJ2-5|TRBV7-9|NA|TRBD1
TGTGCCAGCAGCTCGGGACAGGGGGCAGGGGAGACCCAGTACTTC
CASSSGQGAGETQYF
>TRBJ1-5|TRBV6-6|NA|TRBD1
TGTGCCAGCAGGGGACAGTTCGCGGGTGATCAGCCCCAGCATTTT
CASRGQFAGDQPQHF
>TRBJ2-1|TRBV2|NA|TRBD2
TGTGCCAGGATTAAGACTAGCGGGATTACTGGTGAGCAGTTCTTC
CARIKTSGITGEQFF
>TRBJ2-1|TRBV29-1|NA|NA
TGCAGCGTTGAAACTCCGAGGAGTAATGAGCAGTTCTTC
CSVETPRSNEQFF
>TRBJ2-5|TRBV4-2|NA|TRBD2
TGTGCCAGCAGCCAAGACCCAACTAGCGGGAGAGGAGAGACCCAGTACTTC
CASSQDPTSGRGETQYF
>TRBJ1-2|TRBV28|NA|NA
TGTGCCAGCAGAAGTCCGGGACAACCCTATGGCTACACCTTC
CASRSPGQPYGYTF
>TRBJ2-1|TRBV28|NA|TRBD2
TGTGCCAGCAGTTTACCTGACTGGCGGGAGGAAGACAATGAGCAGTTCTTC
CASSLPDWREEDNEQFF
>TRBJ1-1|TRBV6-6|NA|NA
TGTGCCAGCAGTTACTCGGCCTCGAGACAAGAAGCTTTCTTT
CASSYSASRQEAFF
>TRBJ2-7|TRBV14|NA|NA
TGTGCCAGCAGCCCCGCAGGGAACCTCTACGAGCAGTACTTC
CASSPAGNLYEQYF
>TRBJ1-1|TRBV30|once|NA
TGTGCCTGGAGTGTGACAGGCCCAGAAGCTTTCTTT
CAWSVTGPEAFF
>TRBJ2-1|TRBV28|NA|TRBD1
TGTGCCAGCAGTTTTGTTGGGACAGGGGCCTACAATGAGCAGTTCTTC
CASSFVGTGAYNEQFF
>TRBJ2-1|TRBV9|NA|NA
TGTGCCAGCAGCGCGGACTCATCCTACAATGAGCAGTTCTTC
CASSADSSYNEQFF
>TRBJ1-1|TRBV18|NA|NA
NA
CASSLSFFGQLTEAFF
>TRBJ2-7|TRBV11-2|NA|NA
TGTGCCAGCAGCTTTAGGAGGGCCTACGAGCAGTACTTC
CASSFRRAYEQYF
>TRBJ1-1|TRBV7-8|NA|NA
TGTGCCAGCAGCCCCGCGGCGCGAGCTTTCTTT
CASSPAARAFF
>TRBJ2-7|TRBV12-1|once|NA
TGTGCCAGCAGCTTTCACAGGTTTTGCTACGAGCAGTACTTC
CASSFHRFCYEQYF
>TRBJ1-3|TRBV6-5|NA|NA
TGTGCCACCAGCTTAGGGGTATCGGGAAACACCATATATTTT
CATSLGVSGNTIYF
>TRBJ1-1|TRBV6-6|NA|NA
TGTGCCAGCAGTGACCGACAGGAGAACACTGAAGCTTTCTTT
CASSDRQENTEAFF
>TRBJ1-1|TRBV4-3|NA|TRBD1
TGCGCCAGCAGCCAACAACAGGGGGACACTGAAGCTTTCTTT
CASSQQQGDTEAFF
>TRBJ1-5|TRBV19|NA|TRBD1
TGTGCCAGTAAAAGGCAGGGGGAAGCTCAGCCCCAGCATTTT
CASKRQGEAQPQHF
>TRBJ2-7|TRBV6-1|NA|TRBD1
TGTGCCAGCAATCGACCGGGACAGGGGGCCCACGAGCAGTACTTC
CASNRPGQGAHEQYF
>TRBJ2-3|TRBV6-1|NA|NA
TGTGCCAGCAGTACCGGACATTTCACAGATACGCAGTATTTT
CASSTGHFTDTQYF